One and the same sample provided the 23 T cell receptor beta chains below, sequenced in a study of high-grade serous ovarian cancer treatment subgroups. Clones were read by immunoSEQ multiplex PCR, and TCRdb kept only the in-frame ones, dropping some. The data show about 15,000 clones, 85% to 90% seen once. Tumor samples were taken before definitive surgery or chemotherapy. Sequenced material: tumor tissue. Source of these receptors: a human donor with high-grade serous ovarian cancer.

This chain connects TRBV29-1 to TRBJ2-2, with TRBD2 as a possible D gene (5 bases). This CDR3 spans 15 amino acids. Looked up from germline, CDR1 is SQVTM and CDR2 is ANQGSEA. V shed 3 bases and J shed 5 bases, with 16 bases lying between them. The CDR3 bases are TGCAGCGTTGAGTGGCACGGCAGCGGTACCGGGGAGCTGTTTTTT. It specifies CSVEWHGSGTGELFF.

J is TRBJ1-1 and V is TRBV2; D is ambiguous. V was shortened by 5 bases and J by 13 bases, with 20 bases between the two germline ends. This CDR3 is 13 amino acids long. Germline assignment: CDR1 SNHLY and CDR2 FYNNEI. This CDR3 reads CASSRGSKEFGFF. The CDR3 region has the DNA TGTGCCAGCAGTCGCGGATCCAAAGAATTCGGTTTCTTT.

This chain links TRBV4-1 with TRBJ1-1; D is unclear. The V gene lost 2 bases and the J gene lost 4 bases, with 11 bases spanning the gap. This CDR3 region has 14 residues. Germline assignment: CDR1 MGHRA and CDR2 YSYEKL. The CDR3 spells CASSQRGIVTEAFF. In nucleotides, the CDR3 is TGCGCCAGCAGCCAAAGAGGGATAGTCACTGAAGCTTTCTTT.

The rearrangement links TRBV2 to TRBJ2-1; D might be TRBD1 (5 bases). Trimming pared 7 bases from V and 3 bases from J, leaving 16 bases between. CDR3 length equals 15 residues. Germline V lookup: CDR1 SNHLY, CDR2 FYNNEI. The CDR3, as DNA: TGTGCCAGCACCCCCGTGGGGCCGAACTACAATGAGCAGTTCTTC. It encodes CASTPVGPNYNEQFF. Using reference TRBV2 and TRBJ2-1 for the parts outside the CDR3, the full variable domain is EPEVTQTPSHQVTQMGQEVILRCVPISNHLYFYWYRQILGQKVEFLVSFYNNEISEKSEIFDDQFSVERPDGSNFTLKIRSTKLEDSAMYFCASTPVGPNYNEQFFGPGTRLTVL.

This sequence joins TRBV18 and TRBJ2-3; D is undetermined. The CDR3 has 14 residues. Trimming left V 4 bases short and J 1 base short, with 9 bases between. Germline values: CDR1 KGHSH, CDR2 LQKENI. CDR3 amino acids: CASSRLTGTDTQYF. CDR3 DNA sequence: TGTGCCAGCTCACGGTTGACTGGCACAGATACGCAGTATTTT.

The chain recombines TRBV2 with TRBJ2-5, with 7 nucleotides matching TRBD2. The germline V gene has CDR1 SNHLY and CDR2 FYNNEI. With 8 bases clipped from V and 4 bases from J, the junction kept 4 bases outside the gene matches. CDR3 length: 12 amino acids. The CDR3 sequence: CASQTGGETQYF. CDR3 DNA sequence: TGTGCCAGCCAAACGGGGGGAGAGACCCAGTACTTC.

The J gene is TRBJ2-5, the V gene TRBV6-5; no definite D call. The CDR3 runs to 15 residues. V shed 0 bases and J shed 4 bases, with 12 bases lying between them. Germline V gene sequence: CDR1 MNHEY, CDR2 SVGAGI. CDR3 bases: TGTGCCAGCAGTTACTCTTTCGTCTACCCAGAGACCCAGTACTTC. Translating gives CASSYSFVYPETQYF.

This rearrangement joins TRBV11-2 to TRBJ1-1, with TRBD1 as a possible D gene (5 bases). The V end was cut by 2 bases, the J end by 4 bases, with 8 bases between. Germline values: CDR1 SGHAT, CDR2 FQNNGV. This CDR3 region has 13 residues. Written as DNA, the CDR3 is TGTGCCAGCAGCTTACAGGGTTCCACTGAAGCTTTCTTT. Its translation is CASSLQGSTEAFF.

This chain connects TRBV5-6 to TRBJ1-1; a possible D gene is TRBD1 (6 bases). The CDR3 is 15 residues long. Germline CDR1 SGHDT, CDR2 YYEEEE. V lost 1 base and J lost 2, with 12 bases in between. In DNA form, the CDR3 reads TGTGCCAGCAGCTTGCAAGCGGGGGGCAACACTGAAGCTTTCTTT. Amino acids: CASSLQAGGNTEAFF.

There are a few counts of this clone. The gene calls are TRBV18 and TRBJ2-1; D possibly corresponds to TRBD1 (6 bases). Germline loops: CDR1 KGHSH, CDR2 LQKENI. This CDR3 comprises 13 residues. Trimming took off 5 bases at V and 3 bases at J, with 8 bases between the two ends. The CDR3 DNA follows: TGTGCCAGCTCATCGACAGGCTACAATGAGCAGTTCTTC. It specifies CASSSTGYNEQFF.

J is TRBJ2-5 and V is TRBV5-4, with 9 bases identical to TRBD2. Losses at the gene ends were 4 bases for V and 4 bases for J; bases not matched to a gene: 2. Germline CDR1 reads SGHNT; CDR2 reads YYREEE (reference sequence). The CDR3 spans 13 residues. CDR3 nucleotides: TGTGCCAGCAGCGTTAGCGGGGGAGAGACCCAGTACTTC. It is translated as CASSVSGGETQYF.

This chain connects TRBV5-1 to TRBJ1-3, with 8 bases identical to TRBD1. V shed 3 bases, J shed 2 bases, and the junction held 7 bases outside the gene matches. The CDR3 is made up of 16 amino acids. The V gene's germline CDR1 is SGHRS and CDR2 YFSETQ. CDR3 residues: CASSSDRASAGNTIYF. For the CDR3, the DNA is TGCGCCAGCAGCTCGGACAGGGCAAGTGCTGGAAACACCATATATTTT.

CDR3 nucleotides: TGTGCCAGCAGCGTGACAGGGGCCAATCAGCCCCAGCATTTT. This codes for CASSVTGANQPQHF. The chain recombines TRBV9 with TRBJ1-5; the match to TRBD1 covers 8 bases. The CDR3 sequence is 14 residues long. The V gene's germline CDR1 is SGDLS and CDR2 YYNGEE. V gave up 2 bases and J gave up 3 bases; unmatched junction bases: 1.

The CDR3 region is CARSPLRQGPGTGANVLTF. The CDR3 nucleotides are TGTGCCAGAAGCCCGCTTCGACAGGGTCCGGGCACTGGGGCCAACGTCCTGACTTTC. The chain links TRBV7-5 to TRBJ2-6; the DNA was not compared with TRBD1, the D call given in the table. TRBV7-5 is a documented pseudogene. The CDR3 contains 19 residues.

CDR3 sequence: CATKGANYGYTF. Here the CDR3 DNA reads TGTGCCACCAAGGGAGCTAACTATGGCTACACCTTC. The J gene is TRBJ1-2, the V gene TRBV6-5; no clear D gene. This CDR3 spans 12 amino acids. V lost 10 bases to trimming and J lost 0 bases, with 9 bases between them. CDR1 MNHEY and CDR2 SVGAGI come from the germline V gene.

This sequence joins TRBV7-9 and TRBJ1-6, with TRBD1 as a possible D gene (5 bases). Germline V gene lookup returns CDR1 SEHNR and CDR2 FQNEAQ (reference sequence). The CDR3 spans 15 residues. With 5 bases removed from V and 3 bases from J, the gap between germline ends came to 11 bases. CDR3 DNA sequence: TGTGCCAGCAGCACAAATGGGGGCTATAATTCACCCCTCCACTTT. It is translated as CASSTNGGYNSPLHF.

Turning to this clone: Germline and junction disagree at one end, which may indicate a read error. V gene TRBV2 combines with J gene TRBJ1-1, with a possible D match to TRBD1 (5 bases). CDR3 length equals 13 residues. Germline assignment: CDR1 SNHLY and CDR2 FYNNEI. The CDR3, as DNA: TGTGCCGGCAGTGTGCAGGGATGGACTGAAGCTTTCTTT. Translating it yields CAGSVQGWTEAFF. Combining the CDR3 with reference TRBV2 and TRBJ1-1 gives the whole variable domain EPEVTQTPSHQVTQMGQEVILRCVPISNHLYFYWYRQILGQKVEFLVSFYNNEISEKSEIFDDQFSVERPDGSNFTLKIRSTKLEDSAMYFCAGSVQGWTEAFFGQGTRLTVV.

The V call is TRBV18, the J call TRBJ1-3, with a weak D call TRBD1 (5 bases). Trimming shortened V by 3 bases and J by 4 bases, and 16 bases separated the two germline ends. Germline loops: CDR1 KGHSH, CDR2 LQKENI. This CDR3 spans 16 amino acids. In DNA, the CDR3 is TGTGCCAGCTCACCTCCTTTTGGGGCGACAGGAAACACCATATATTTT. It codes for CASSPPFGATGNTIYF.

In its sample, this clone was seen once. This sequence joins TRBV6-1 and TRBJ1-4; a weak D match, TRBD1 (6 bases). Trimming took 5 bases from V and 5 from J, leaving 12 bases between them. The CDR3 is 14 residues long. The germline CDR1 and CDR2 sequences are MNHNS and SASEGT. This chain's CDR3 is CASSQQGQNEKLFF. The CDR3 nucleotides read TGTGCCAGCAGTCAACAGGGTCAGAATGAAAAACTGTTTTTT.

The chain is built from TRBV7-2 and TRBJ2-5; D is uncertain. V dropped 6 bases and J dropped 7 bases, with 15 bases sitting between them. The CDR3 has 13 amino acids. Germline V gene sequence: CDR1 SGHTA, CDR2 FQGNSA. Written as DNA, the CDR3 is TGTGCCAGCAGGAATAGCCGCCCGGGGACCCAGTACTTC. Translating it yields CASRNSRPGTQYF.

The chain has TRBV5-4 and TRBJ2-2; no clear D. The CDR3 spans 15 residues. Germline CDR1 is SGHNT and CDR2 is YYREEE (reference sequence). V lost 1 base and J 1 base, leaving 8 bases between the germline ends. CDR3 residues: CASSLLVMNTGELFF. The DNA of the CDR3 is TGTGCCAGCAGCTTGTTGGTCATGAACACCGGGGAGCTGTTTTTT.

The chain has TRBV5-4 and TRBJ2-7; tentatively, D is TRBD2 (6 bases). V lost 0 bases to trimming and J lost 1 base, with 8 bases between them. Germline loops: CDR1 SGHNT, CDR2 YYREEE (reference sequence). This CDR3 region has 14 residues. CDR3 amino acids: CASSLAGTSYEQYF. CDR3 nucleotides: TGTGCCAGCAGCTTGGCGGGGACTTCCTACGAGCAGTACTTC.

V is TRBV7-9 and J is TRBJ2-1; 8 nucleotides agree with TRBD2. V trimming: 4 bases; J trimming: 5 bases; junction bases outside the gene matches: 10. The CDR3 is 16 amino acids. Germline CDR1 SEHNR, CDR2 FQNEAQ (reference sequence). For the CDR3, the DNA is TGTGCCAGCAGCTCCCCGGGGGGGCCCACCCACAATGAGCAGTTCTTC. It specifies CASSSPGGPTHNEQFF.